This T cell receptor beta chain was recorded in a study of blood T cell repertoires in COVID-19. As for the study in general: Both acute and convalescent COVID-19 samples were obtained from the United States, Italy and Spain. From T cells, B-cell-depleted T cells, or PBMCs came the material, which was cDNA or gDNA.

Germline CDR1 is MDHEN and CDR2 is SYDVKM. Trimming stripped 6 bases from V and 2 bases from J, with 17 bases between. This CDR3 has 15 residues. Per the original methods: By means of reference gene primer amplification, nucleated cell counts were estimated. The protocol was immunoSEQ multiplex PCR, while the TCRdb copy is restricted to in-frame clones and leaves out a portion. The V and J calls and clone size come from that table; D and trimming were worked out from the DNA. The table includes approximately 140,000 clones, 85% to 90% detected once. Participant reports of clinical history set cohort assignment. This clone was detected only once.

This sequence was found in a woman in her 30s with acute COVID-19. The gene calls are TRBV28 and TRBJ2-7; D is possibly TRBD1 (6 bases). Input material: PBMCs or T cells enriched from blood (not recorded which). In nucleotides, the CDR3 is TGTGCCAGCAGGCCCGGACAGTTTACCCCCTACGAGCAGTACTTC. Translating it yields CASRPGQFTPYEQYF.